This T cell receptor (beta chain) was documented in a study of shared T cell receptors in the human thymus. The germline V gene encodes CDR1 SEHNR and CDR2 FQNEAQ (reference sequence). Trimming shortened V by 5 bases and J by 0 bases, and 26 bases separated the two germline ends. There are 19 residues in the CDR3. Profiling relied on immunoSEQ multiplex PCR, and the TCRdb table lists in-frame clones only, not all of them. The data show approximately 760,000 clones, around 85% seen once. This sample was shared with a second study, whose subject was human thymus T cells. From that study: Corrective heart surgery yielded resections, and these provided the thymus tissue. Thymic as well as blood repertoires seemed to favor certain V and J genes unevenly. Related reports documented highly overlapping thymic repertoires among unrelated individuals.

The rearrangement joins TRBV7-9 to TRBJ2-7; tentatively, D is TRBD2 (7 bases). The TCR originated in a girl less than two years old with a congenital heart defect. Sequences were obtained from thymocytes. The CDR3 sequence: CASSPLPGGGRPSSYEQYF. The CDR3 DNA sequence: TGTGCCAGCAGCCCCCTCCCCGGGGGCGGGAGACCTAGCTCCTACGAGCAGTACTTC.